This T cell receptor (beta chain) was retrieved from a study of T-cell reconstitution after alpha-beta-depleted transplantation in children. Unique molecular identifiers were built into the TCRbeta library. TCRdb ran MiXCR on the PCR reads and lists one entry per CDR3 protein. Of some 110,000 distinct CDR3 sequences in the sample, over 9% were seen once. The sequence was obtained from a boy between 2 and 10 years old with acute lymphoblastic leukemia, due to receive a stem cell transplant. The sample was PBMCs, taken before TCRalphabeta/CD19-depleted stem cell transplant.

This CDR3 reads CASSHQGTSGLVQYF. Written as DNA, the CDR3 is TGTGCCAGCAGTCACCAGGGGACGAGTGGTTTGGTGCAGTATTTT. The rearrangement joins TRBV27 to TRBJ2-3; the D gene is possibly TRBD1 (6 bases). Germline values: CDR1 MNHEY, CDR2 SMNVEV (reference sequence). V was trimmed by 5 bases and J by 11 bases, leaving 23 bases between them. This CDR3 region has 15 residues.